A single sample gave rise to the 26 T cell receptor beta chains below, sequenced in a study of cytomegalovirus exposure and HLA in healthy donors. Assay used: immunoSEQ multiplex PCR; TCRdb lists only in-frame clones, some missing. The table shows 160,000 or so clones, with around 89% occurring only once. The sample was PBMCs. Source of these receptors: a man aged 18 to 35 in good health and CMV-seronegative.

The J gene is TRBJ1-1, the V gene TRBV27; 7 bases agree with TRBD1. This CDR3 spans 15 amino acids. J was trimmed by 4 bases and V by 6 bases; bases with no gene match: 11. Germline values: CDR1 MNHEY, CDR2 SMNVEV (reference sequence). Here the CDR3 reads CASRYEGAAVTEAFF. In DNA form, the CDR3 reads TGTGCCAGCAGGTACGAGGGGGCAGCCGTCACTGAAGCTTTCTTT.

This CDR3 is CASSDSTELSSGNTIYF. The DNA for the CDR3 is TGTGCCAGCAGTGACTCGACGGAGCTTAGCTCTGGAAACACCATATATTTT. The chain employs TRBV6-4 and TRBJ1-3; D remains unclear. The V end lost 0 bases, the J end lost 0 bases, and 12 bases lay between the germline ends. Germline CDR1 and CDR2: MRHNA and SNTAGT. The CDR3 is 17 residues long.

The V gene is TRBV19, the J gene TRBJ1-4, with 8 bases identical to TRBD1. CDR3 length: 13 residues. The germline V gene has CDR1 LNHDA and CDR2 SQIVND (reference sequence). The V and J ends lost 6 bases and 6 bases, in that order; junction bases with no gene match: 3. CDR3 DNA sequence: TGTGCCAGTAGCGCACAGGGGGATGAAAAACTGTTTTTT. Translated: CASSAQGDEKLFF. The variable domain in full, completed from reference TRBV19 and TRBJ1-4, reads DGGITQSPKYLFRKEGQNVTLSCEQNLNHDAMYWYRQDPGQGLRLIYYSQIVNDFQKGDIAEGYSVSREKKESFPLTVTSAQKNPTAFYLCASSAQGDEKLFFGSGTQLSVL.

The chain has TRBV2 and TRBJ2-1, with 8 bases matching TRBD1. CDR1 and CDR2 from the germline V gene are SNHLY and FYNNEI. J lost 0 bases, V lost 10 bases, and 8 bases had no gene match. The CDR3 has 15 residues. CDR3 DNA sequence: TGTGCCACCGTTTTTGACAGGGGCTCCTACAATGAGCAGTTCTTC. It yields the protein CATVFDRGSYNEQFF.

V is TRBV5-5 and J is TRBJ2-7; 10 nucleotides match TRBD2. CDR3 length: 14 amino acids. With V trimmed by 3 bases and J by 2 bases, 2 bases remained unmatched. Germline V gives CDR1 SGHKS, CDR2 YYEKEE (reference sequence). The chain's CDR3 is CASSSSGGPYEQYV. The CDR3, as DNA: TGTGCCAGCAGCTCTAGCGGGGGTCCCTACGAGCAGTACGTC.

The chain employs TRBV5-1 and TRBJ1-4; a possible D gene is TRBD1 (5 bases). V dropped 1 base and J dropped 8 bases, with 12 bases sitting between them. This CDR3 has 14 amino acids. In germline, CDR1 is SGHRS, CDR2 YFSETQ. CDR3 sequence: CASSLTGSKEKLFF. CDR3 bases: TGCGCCAGCAGCTTGACAGGATCGAAGGAAAAACTGTTTTTT.

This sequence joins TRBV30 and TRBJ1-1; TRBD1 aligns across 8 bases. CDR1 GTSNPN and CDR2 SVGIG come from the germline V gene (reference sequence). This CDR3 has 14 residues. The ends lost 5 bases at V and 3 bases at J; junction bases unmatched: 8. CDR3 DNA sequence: TGTGCCTGGGCCCGAGGACAGGGAGACACTGAAGCTTTCTTT. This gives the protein CAWARGQGDTEAFF.

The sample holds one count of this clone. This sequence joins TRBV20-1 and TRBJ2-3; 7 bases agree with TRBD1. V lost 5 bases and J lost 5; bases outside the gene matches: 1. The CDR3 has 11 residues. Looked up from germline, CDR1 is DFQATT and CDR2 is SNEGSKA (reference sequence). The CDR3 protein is CSADREDTQYF. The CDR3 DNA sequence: TGCAGTGCTGACAGGGAAGATACGCAGTATTTT.

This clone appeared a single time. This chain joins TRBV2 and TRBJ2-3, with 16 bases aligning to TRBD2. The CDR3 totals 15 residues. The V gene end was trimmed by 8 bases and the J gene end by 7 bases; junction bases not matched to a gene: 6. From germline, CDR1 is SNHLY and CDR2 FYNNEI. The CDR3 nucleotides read TGTGCCAGCGGCGGGACTAGCGGGGGGGTACATACGCAGTATTTT. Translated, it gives CASGGTSGGVHTQYF.

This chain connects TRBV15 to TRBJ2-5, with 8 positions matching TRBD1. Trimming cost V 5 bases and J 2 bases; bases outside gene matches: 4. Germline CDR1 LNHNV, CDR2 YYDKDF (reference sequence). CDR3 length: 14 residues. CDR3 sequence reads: CATSQNRGQETQYF. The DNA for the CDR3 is TGTGCCACCAGCCAGAACAGGGGGCAAGAGACCCAGTACTTC.

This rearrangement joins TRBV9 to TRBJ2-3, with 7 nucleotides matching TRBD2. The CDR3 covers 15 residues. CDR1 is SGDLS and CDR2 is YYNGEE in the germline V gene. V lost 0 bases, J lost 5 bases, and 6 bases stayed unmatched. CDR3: CASSVAGGRGDTQYF. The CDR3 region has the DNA TGTGCCAGCAGCGTAGCGGGAGGCCGGGGAGATACGCAGTATTTT.

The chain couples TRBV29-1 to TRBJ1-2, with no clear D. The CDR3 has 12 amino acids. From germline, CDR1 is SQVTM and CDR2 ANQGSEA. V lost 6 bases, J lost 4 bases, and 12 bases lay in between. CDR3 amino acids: CSVATGSYGYTF. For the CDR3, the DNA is TGCAGCGTAGCTACGGGGTCCTATGGCTACACCTTC.

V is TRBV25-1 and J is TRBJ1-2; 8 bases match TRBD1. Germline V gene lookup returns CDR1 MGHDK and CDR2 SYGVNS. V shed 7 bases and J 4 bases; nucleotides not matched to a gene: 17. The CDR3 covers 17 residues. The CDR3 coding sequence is TGTGCCAGCACCCCCACCGGGCAGGGGGCGCGAAGCTATGGCTACACCTTC. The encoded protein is CASTPTGQGARSYGYTF.

The chain's CDR3 is CASSLQDGQPQHF. The CDR3, as DNA: TGTGCCAGCAGTTTACAGGATGGCCAGCCCCAGCATTTT. The rearrangement links TRBV2 to TRBJ1-5; D possibly corresponds to TRBD1 (5 bases). Germline V gene lookup returns CDR1 SNHLY and CDR2 FYNNEI. The CDR3 runs to 13 residues. V was pared by 5 bases and J by 7 bases, with 12 bases between.

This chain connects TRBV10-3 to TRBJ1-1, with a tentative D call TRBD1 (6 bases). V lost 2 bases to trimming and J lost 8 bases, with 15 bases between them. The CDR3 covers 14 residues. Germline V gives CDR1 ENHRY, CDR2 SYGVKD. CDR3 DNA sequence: TGTGCCATCAGTGAGGCGACGGACAGAGACGAAGCTTTCTTT. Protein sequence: CAISEATDRDEAFF.

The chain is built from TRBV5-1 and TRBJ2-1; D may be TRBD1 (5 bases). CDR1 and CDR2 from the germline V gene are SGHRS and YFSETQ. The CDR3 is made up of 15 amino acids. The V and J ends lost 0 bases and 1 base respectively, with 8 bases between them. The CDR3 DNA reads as TGCGCCAGCAGCTTGGCAGGGCTGTCCTACAATGAGCAGTTCTTC. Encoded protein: CASSLAGLSYNEQFF.

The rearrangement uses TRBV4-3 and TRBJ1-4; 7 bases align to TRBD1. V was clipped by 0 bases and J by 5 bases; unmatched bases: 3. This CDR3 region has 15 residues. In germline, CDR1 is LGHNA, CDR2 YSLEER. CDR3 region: CASSQEDRMNEKLFF. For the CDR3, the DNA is TGCGCCAGCAGCCAAGAGGACAGGATGAATGAAAAACTGTTTTTT.

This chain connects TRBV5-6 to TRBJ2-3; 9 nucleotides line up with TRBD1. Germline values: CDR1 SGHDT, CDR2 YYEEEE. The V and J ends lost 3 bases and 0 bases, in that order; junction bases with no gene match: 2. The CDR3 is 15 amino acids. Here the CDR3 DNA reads TGTGCCAGCAGCTGGACAGGGGACAGCACAGATACGCAGTATTTT. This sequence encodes CASSWTGDSTDTQYF. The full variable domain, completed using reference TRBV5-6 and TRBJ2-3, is DAGVTQSPTHLIKTRGQQVTLRCSPKSGHDTVSWYQQALGQGPQFIFQYYEEEERQRGNFPDRFSGHQFPNYSSELNVNALLLGDSALYLCASSWTGDSTDTQYFGPGTRLTVL.

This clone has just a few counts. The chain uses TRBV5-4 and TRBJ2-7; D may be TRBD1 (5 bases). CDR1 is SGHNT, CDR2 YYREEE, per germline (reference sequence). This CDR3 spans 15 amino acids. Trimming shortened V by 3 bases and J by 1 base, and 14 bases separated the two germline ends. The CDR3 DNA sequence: TGTGCCAGCAGCTCGAGATTGACAGAGTCCTACGAGCAGTACTTC. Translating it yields CASSSRLTESYEQYF.

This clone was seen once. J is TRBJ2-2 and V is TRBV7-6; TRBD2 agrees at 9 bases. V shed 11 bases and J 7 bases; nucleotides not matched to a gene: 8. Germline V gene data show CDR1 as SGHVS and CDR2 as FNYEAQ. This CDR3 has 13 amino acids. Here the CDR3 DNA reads TGTGCCGGCGCTAGCGGGAACCACGGGGAGCTGTTTTTT. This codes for CAGASGNHGELFF.

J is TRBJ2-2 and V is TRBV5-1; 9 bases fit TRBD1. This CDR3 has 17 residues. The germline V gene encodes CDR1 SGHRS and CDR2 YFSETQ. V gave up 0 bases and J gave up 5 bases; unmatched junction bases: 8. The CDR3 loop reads CASSLEAGTGLTGELFF. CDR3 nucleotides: TGCGCCAGCAGCTTGGAGGCCGGGACAGGGCTGACCGGGGAGCTGTTTTTT.

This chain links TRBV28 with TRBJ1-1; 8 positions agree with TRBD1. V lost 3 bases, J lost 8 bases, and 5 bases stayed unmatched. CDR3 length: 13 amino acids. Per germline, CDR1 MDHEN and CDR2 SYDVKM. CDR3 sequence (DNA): TGTGCCAGCAGTTTGCCACAGGGGGAGGAAGCTTTCTTT. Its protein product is CASSLPQGEEAFF.

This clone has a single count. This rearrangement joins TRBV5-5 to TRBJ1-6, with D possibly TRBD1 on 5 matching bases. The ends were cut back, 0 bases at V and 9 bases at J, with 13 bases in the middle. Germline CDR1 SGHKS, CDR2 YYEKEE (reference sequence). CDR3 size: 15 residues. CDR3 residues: CASSLGVGVASPLHF. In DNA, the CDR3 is TGTGCCAGCAGCTTGGGGGTAGGGGTTGCTTCACCCCTCCACTTT.

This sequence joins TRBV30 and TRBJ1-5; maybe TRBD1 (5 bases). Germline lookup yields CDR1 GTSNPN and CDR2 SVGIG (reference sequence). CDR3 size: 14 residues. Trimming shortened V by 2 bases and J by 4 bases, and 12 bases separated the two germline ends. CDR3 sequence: CAWSSYGHNQPQHF. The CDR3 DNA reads TGTGCCTGGAGTTCGTACGGACATAATCAGCCCCAGCATTTT.

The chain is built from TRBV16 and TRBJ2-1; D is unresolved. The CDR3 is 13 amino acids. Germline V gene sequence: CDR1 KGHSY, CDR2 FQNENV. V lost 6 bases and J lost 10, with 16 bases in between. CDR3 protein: CASRSTSINEQFF. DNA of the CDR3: TGTGCCAGCAGATCTACTTCAATAAACGAGCAGTTCTTC.

This chain's CDR3 is CASSFSVGTGEEQYF. As DNA, the CDR3 is TGCGCCAGCAGCTTTTCCGTCGGGACAGGGGAAGAGCAGTACTTC. J is TRBJ2-7 and V is TRBV5-1; TRBD1 aligns across 10 bases. CDR1 and CDR2 from the germline V gene are SGHRS and YFSETQ. The CDR3 extends over 15 amino acids. After removal of 2 bases from V and 7 bases from J, the junction contained 9 bases not matched to a gene.